This TCR beta chain was observed in a study of T cell changes during pregnancy in multiple sclerosis. Germline trimming cut 5 bases from V and 4 bases from J; bases unmatched to any gene: 9. Germline values: CDR1 MDHEN, CDR2 SYDVKM. CDR3 length: 15 residues. Clones were read by immunoSEQ multiplex PCR, and TCRdb kept only the in-frame ones, dropping some. Found here are about 41,000 clones, roughly nine tenths of them singletons; the top ten hold over 6.5%. This clone has just one count. The sample consisted of CD8+ T cells from peripheral blood mononuclear cells, taken in the third trimester of pregnancy. This receptor was taken from a female donor with multiple sclerosis, enrolled in a pregnancy study. This chain links TRBV28 with TRBJ2-5, with TRBD1 matching 8 bases. The CDR3 region is CASSTLQGAGETQYF. DNA of the CDR3: TGTGCCAGCAGTACGCTGCAGGGGGCAGGAGAGACCCAGTACTTC.